The 20 T cell receptor beta chains reported below all come from one sample, sequenced in a study of radiation and T cells in renal cell carcinoma (dated by TCRdb to between 2020 and 2021). The library was made by the immunoSEQ multiplex PCR assay. TCRdb limited this immuneACCESS table to in-frame rearrangements with V and J called. A share of clones is missing; checked studies link under half to unresolved V genes, and the rest is unexplained. In this sample the table shows 100,000 to 150,000 clones, roughly four fifths of which occur a single time. The ten biggest clones cover around 3% of the sample. The time point tag for this specimen amounts to: baseline pretreatment blood. Per the publication, the treatment or condition label means: 15 Gy SBRT to primary tumor, nephrectomy 4 weeks later. Sequenced material: blood, taken from a patient whose treatment included radiotherapy and nephrectomy. These TCRs come from a woman between 55 and 75 years old with renal cell carcinoma.

This clone has only one observation. The rearrangement uses TRBV5-4 and TRBJ2-7, with D tentatively TRBD1 (6 bases). The germline V and J ends were trimmed by 4 bases and 4 bases, with 12 bases remaining between them. This CDR3 spans 13 amino acids. Germline V gene lookup returns CDR1 SGHNT and CDR2 YYREEE (reference sequence). CDR3 region: CASSPETGYEQYF. DNA of the CDR3: TGTGCCAGCAGCCCCGAGACAGGTTACGAGCAGTACTTC.

CDR3 region: CAWAGGTSGSFEQYF. The CDR3 nucleotides read TGTGCCTGGGCCGGGGGGACTAGCGGGAGTTTCGAGCAGTACTTC. V and J are TRBV30 and TRBJ2-7; 14 nucleotides line up with TRBD2. The V gene's germline CDR1 is GTSNPN and CDR2 SVGIG (reference sequence). This CDR3 has 15 amino acids. V was clipped by 5 bases and J by 6 bases; unmatched bases: 9.

The J gene is TRBJ2-6, the V gene TRBV4-3; TRBD1 is a possible D gene (6 bases). Trimming shortened V by 4 bases and J by 0 bases, and 10 bases separated the two germline ends. The CDR3 covers 16 residues. Germline CDR1 is LGHNA and CDR2 is YSLEER. The DNA of the CDR3 is TGCGCCAGCAGCCGGACAGTTTCCTCTGGGGCCAACGTCCTGACTTTC. Amino acids: CASSRTVSSGANVLTF.

In its sample, this clone was seen a few times. The chain carries TRBV5-4 and TRBJ1-5; TRBD1 is a possible D gene (5 bases). The CDR3 totals 17 residues. In germline, CDR1 is SGHNT, CDR2 YYREEE (reference sequence). Trimming removed 1 base from V and 7 bases from J, with 21 bases in between. The CDR3 DNA reads TGTGCCAGCAGCTTGATGCTGGCGGGGGGTCAATCCCAGCCCCAGCATTTT. Translation: CASSLMLAGGQSQPQHF.

This clone came up a few times. The V and J genes are TRBV10-2 and TRBJ1-1; 8 nucleotides align to TRBD1. The CDR3 totals 15 residues. With V trimmed by 2 bases and J by 7 bases, 9 bases remained unmatched. Looked up from germline, CDR1 is WSHSY and CDR2 is SAAADI. The CDR3 DNA reads TGCGCCAGCAGTGAGACTAGGACAGGGAAGGGTGAAGCTTTCTTT. Protein sequence: CASSETRTGKGEAFF.

This clone was seen just once. The CDR3 spells CASSDAADHTGELFF. The CDR3 DNA reads TGTGCCAGCAGTGATGCGGCGGATCACACCGGGGAGCTGTTTTTT. V gene TRBV25-1 combines with J gene TRBJ2-2; D gene ambiguous. Germline V gene data show CDR1 as MGHDK and CDR2 as SYGVNS. The CDR3 is 15 residues long. V was shortened by 3 bases and J by 3 bases, with 11 bases between the two germline ends.

The chain is built from TRBV7-8 and TRBJ1-5; D is undetermined. The CDR3 sequence is 14 residues long. The V gene lost 5 bases and the J gene lost 4 bases, with 12 bases spanning the gap. The germline gives CDR1 SGHVS, CDR2 FQNEAQ. The CDR3 bases are TGTGCCAGCAGCCAGCGCAGCCGAAATCAGCCCCAGCATTTT. Translated: CASSQRSRNQPQHF. Looking up the rest from reference TRBV7-8 and TRBJ1-5 gives the full variable domain: GAGVSQSPRYKVAKRGQDVALRCDPISGHVSLFWYQQALGQGPEFLTYFQNEAQLDKSGLPSDRFFAERPEGSVSTLKIQRTQQEDSAVYLCASSQRSRNQPQHFGDGTRLSIL.

This chain connects TRBV9 to TRBJ2-3; TRBD2 matches at 7 bases. Germline V lookup: CDR1 SGDLS, CDR2 YYNGEE. V lost 0 bases to trimming and J lost 1 base; unmatched junction nucleotides: 2. The CDR3 spans 15 residues. CDR3 sequence (DNA): TGTGCCAGCAGCGTAGGGCTAGCGGGCACAGATACGCAGTATTTT. This codes for CASSVGLAGTDTQYF.

This chain links TRBV5-1 with TRBJ2-7; D tentatively reads TRBD1 or TRBD2 (5 bases each). CDR1 SGHRS and CDR2 YFSETQ come from the germline V gene. The CDR3 spans 14 residues. Trimming pared 0 bases from V and 6 bases from J, leaving 13 bases between. The CDR3 loop is CASSLGAQGPEQYF. The CDR3 DNA reads as TGCGCCAGCAGCTTGGGAGCCCAGGGACCCGAGCAGTACTTC.

This rearrangement joins TRBV12-2 to TRBJ1-4; the D call TRBD1 from the table was never checked on the DNA. TRBV12-2 is a known pseudogene. The CDR3 has 19 residues. The CDR3 bases are TGTGCAAGTCGCTTGGTTGGACAGGGACCACTTCGGATAAATGAAAAACTGTTTTTT. It translates to CASRLVGQGPLRINEKLFF.

This chain connects TRBV6-6 to TRBJ1-5, with D perhaps TRBD1 (6 bases). The CDR3 is 16 amino acids. The V gene's germline CDR1 is MNHNY and CDR2 SVGAGI (reference sequence). Trimming took off 4 bases at V and 2 bases at J, with 15 bases between the two ends. CDR3 nucleotide sequence: TGTGCCAGCAGTTTAGGACAGTGGCTGGGCAATCAGCCCCAGCATTTT. Its translation is CASSLGQWLGNQPQHF.

The rearrangement links TRBV5-6 to TRBJ1-2; D might be TRBD1 (6 bases). This CDR3 is built from 13 residues. Germline CDR1 SGHDT, CDR2 YYEEEE. V lost 4 bases, J lost 2 bases, and 9 bases lay in between. The CDR3 nucleotides are TGTGCCAGCAGCCCACAGGGAAACTATGGCTACACCTTC. This gives the protein CASSPQGNYGYTF.

This chain uses TRBV19 with TRBJ2-7, with 8 bases matching TRBD1. Looked up from germline, CDR1 is LNHDA and CDR2 is SQIVND (reference sequence). V shed 3 bases, J shed 3 bases, and the junction held 4 bases outside the gene matches. This CDR3 spans 14 amino acids. In DNA form, the CDR3 reads TGTGCCAGTAGTATGCCGGACAGGGTCTACGAGCAGTACTTC. This sequence encodes CASSMPDRVYEQYF.

This chain connects TRBV9 to TRBJ2-3; TRBD2 matches 9 bases. The CDR3 loop spans 17 amino acids. Per the germline V gene, CDR1 is SGDLS and CDR2 is YYNGEE. The V and J ends lost 0 bases and 3 bases, in that order; junction bases with no gene match: 8. CDR3 sequence reads: CASSVATSGGDTDTQYF. In DNA form, the CDR3 reads TGTGCCAGCAGCGTAGCGACTAGCGGAGGGGATACAGATACGCAGTATTTT.

The chain has TRBV4-2 and TRBJ1-1; 7 bases are a match to TRBD1. V gave up 3 bases and J gave up 5 bases; unmatched junction bases: 9. Per germline, CDR1 LGHNA and CDR2 YNFKEQ. This CDR3 has 15 residues. The CDR3 sequence is CASSHRDREGTEAFF. The DNA for the CDR3 is TGTGCCAGCAGCCATAGAGACAGGGAGGGGACTGAAGCTTTCTTT.

This chain connects TRBV27 to TRBJ1-3; D is uncertain. Germline-derived CDR1 and CDR2 are MNHEY and SMNVEV (reference sequence). V lost 2 bases and J lost 3, with 5 bases in between. This CDR3 region has 13 residues. This CDR3 reads CASSLTIGNTIYF. Here the CDR3 DNA reads TGTGCCAGCAGTTTAACCATTGGAAACACCATATATTTT.

This chain links TRBV5-5 with TRBJ1-2; TRBD1 matches 9 bases. This CDR3 region has 13 residues. The germline V gene has CDR1 SGHKS and CDR2 YYEKEE (reference sequence). V dropped 4 bases and J dropped 7; count of bases not matched to a gene: 5. CDR3 DNA: TGTGCCAGCAGCCCTGGGACAGGGTTTGGCTACACCTTC. Its translation: CASSPGTGFGYTF. Filled out from reference TRBV5-5 and TRBJ1-2, the complete variable domain reads DAGVTQSPTHLIKTRGQQVTLRCSPISGHKSVSWYQQVLGQGPQFIFQYYEKEERGRGNFPDRFSARQFPNYSSELNVNALLLGDSALYLCASSPGTGFGYTFGSGTRLTVV.

This sequence joins TRBV19 and TRBJ1-2; tentative D call: TRBD1 (6 bases). Germline-derived CDR1 and CDR2 are LNHDA and SQIVND (reference sequence). CDR3 length: 15 amino acids. V was clipped by 5 bases and J by 0 bases, with 13 bases between them. CDR3 nucleotides: TGTGCCAGTAGTCCTCGACAGGCAGCTAACTATGGCTACACCTTC. Its protein product is CASSPRQAANYGYTF. Looking up the rest from reference TRBV19 and TRBJ1-2 gives the full variable domain: DGGITQSPKYLFRKEGQNVTLSCEQNLNHDAMYWYRQDPGQGLRLIYYSQIVNDFQKGDIAEGYSVSREKKESFPLTVTSAQKNPTAFYLCASSPRQAANYGYTFGSGTRLTVV.

The chain links TRBV6-6 to TRBJ1-4; D remains ambiguous. Trimming removed 0 bases at V and 4 bases at J, with 6 bases between. The CDR3 has 14 residues. Germline V gives CDR1 MNHNY, CDR2 SVGAGI (reference sequence). The CDR3 spells CASSYSGINEKLFF. For the CDR3, the DNA is TGTGCCAGCAGTTACTCGGGGATTAATGAAAAACTGTTTTTT.

The V call is TRBV19, the J call TRBJ2-1; D may be TRBD1 (5 bases). Trimming left V 6 bases short and J 3 bases short, with 9 bases between. The CDR3 totals 13 residues. CDR1 LNHDA and CDR2 SQIVND come from the germline V gene (reference sequence). The CDR3 protein is CASSRAVYNEQFF. The CDR3 DNA reads as TGTGCCAGTAGCAGGGCGGTCTACAATGAGCAGTTCTTC.